This entry is about one T cell receptor (beta chain). The CDR3 runs to 15 residues. The V gene's germline CDR1 is SGHTA and CDR2 FQGNSA. Trimming cost V 5 bases and J 7 bases; bases outside gene matches: 11. The sample is drawn from a study of blood T cell repertoires in COVID-19. Whole-study context: Sample material is recorded as cDNA or gDNA derived from T cells, B-cell-depleted T cells, or PBMCs.

This table comes from immunoSEQ multiplex PCR, and its TCRdb copy is limited to in-frame clones, with some not included. The sample includes around 100,000 clones, around 83% of them seen just once. This TCR was sampled from a woman of 80 years or more with active or convalescent COVID-19. The gene calls are TRBV7-2 and TRBJ2-7; 10 nucleotides align to TRBD2. The sequencing input was peripheral blood. The CDR3 here is CASSPRTSGPLEQYF. The DNA for the CDR3 is TGTGCCAGCAGCCCGCGGACTAGCGGCCCGTTAGAGCAGTACTTC.